Listed below are T cell receptor beta chains from one sample, sequenced in a study of shared clonotypes between healthy human individuals. Assay used: immunoSEQ multiplex PCR; TCRdb lists only in-frame clones, some missing. This table holds roughly 2.1 million clones, roughly 91% found once. The source material was naive CD8+ T cells from PBMCs. The receptors derive from a young man in good health. Some clones in this sample may be carry-over from other donors' samples. Each CDR3 is given with its conserved first and last residue. D genes are given only for firm matches. A row's size may be missing; if present it is once, few, many or a size class.

j_gene,v_gene,d_gene,abundance,len,CDR3aa,CDR3nt
TRBJ2-7,TRBV2,NA,once,14,CASSTVVDSYEQYF,TGTGCCAGCAGTACCGTTGTCGATTCCTACGAGCAGTACTTC
TRBJ1-1,TRBV7-9,TRBD1,NA,13,CASSSTGSTEAFF,TGTGCCAGCAGCTCGACAGGGTCCACTGAAGCTTTCTTT
TRBJ2-3,TRBV9,TRBD2,few,17,CASSDQREAVSTDTQYF,TGTGCCAGCAGTGACCAGCGGGAGGCAGTGAGCACAGATACGCAGTATTTT
TRBJ2-2,TRBV11-2,NA,NA,18,CASSLDKGRQAGSGELFF,TGTGCCAGCAGCTTAGATAAGGGGCGTCAGGCTGGGTCCGGGGAGCTGTTTTTT
TRBJ1-5,TRBV9,NA,NA,14,CASNRDGENQPQHF,TGTGCCAGCAACCGGGACGGTGAAAATCAGCCCCAGCATTTT
TRBJ2-7,TRBV19,NA,NA,14,CASSIDLGGYEQYF,TGTGCCAGTAGTATAGATCTCGGGGGCTACGAGCAGTACTTC
TRBJ1-3,TRBV9,NA,few,12,CASSIQWDTIYF,TGTGCCAGCAGCATACAATGGGACACCATATATTTT
TRBJ2-5,TRBV11-2,TRBD2,NA,15,CASSLSRGGYETQYF,TGTGCCAGCAGCTTATCGCGGGGGGGATACGAGACCCAGTACTTC
TRBJ1-3,TRBV7-2,NA,NA,15,CASSLAVSSGNTIYF,TGTGCCAGCAGCTTAGCTGTTTCTTCTGGAAACACCATATATTTT
TRBJ2-3,TRBV5-1,NA,NA,15,CASSSRGGYTDTQYF,TGCGCCAGCAGCTCAAGGGGGGGCTACACAGATACGCAGTATTTT
TRBJ2-3,TRBV4-1,TRBD2,once,19,CASSQSQLGTSGYTDTQYF,TGCGCCAGCAGCCAGAGCCAACTTGGAACTAGCGGATACACAGATACGCAGTATTTT
TRBJ2-7,TRBV9,NA,NA,15,CASSVEAGASYEQYF,TGTGCCAGCAGCGTAGAGGCAGGGGCTTCCTACGAGCAGTACTTC